What follows is one TCR beta chain and its context. Its matching antigen is unknown. The sample belongs to a study of shared clonotypes between healthy human individuals. CDR3 length equals 16 residues. Trimming shortened V by 6 bases and J by 6 bases, and 18 bases separated the two germline ends. CDR1 and CDR2 (germline): MDHEN, SYDVKM. TCRdb's copy holds only in-frame clones and misses some; the assay was immunoSEQ multiplex PCR. The table lists roughly 660,000 clones, around 90% of them singletons, with 34% in the top ten. General observations from the study: Apart from blood, nothing was sampled; tissue repertoires likely differ.

The V and J genes are TRBV28 and TRBJ1-6; D gene unclear. The material sequenced was memory CD8+ T cells from PBMCs. As for subset: CD45RO+ cells pooled with CCR7-negative TemRA cells. The sequence derives from a man aged 18 to 29 in good health. Some clones in this sample may be carry-over from other donors' samples. The CDR3 bases are TGTGCCAGCAGCCTTGACCAGGATGAACTTAATTCACCCCTCCACTTT. Residues: CASSLDQDELNSPLHF.